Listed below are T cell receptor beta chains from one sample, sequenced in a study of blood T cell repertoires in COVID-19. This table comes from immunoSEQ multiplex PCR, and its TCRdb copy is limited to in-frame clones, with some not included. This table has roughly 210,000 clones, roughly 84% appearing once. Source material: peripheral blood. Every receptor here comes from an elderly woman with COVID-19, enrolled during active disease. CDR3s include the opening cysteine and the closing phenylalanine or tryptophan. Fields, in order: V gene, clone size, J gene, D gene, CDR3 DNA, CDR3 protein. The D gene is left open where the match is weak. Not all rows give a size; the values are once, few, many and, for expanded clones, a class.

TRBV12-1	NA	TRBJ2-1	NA	TGTGCCAGCAGCTCCCTAATTGGGACTAGAGGCTACAATGAGCAGTTCTTC	CASSSLIGTRGYNEQFF
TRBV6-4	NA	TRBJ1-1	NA	TGTGCCAGCCGCAATCAACCGGGACAATTGAACACTGAAGCTTTCTTT	CASRNQPGQLNTEAFF
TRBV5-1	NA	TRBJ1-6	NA	TGCGCCAGCAGCGTGGGACAAAACTATAATTCACCCCTCCACTTT	CASSVGQNYNSPLHF
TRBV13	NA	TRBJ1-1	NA	TGTGCCAGCAGCATACAGGGACTATCTGAAGCTTTCTTT	CASSIQGLSEAFF
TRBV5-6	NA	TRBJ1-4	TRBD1	TGTGCCAGCAGCTTGTCCAGGGGGAGTGAAAAACTGTTTTTT	CASSLSRGSEKLFF
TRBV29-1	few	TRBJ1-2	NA	TGCAGCGGCAGTGCCGCAGGCTATGGCTACACCTTC	CSGSAAGYGYTF
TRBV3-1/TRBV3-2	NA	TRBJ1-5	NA	TGTGCCAGCAGCCAAGATTTGGGGAGAAATCAGCCCCAGCATTTT	CASSQDLGRNQPQHF
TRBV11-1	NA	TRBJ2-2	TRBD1	TGTGCCAGCAGCGCCGGACAGGGGGACGGGGAGCTGTTTTTT	CASSAGQGDGELFF
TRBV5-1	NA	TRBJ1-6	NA	TGCGCCAGCAGCGGGGACTTGGGGAAGAGTTCACCCCTCCACTTT	CASSGDLGKSSPLHF
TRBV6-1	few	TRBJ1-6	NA	TGTGCCAGCAGTGATAAGAAAGGGGGAAATTCACCCCTCCACTTT	CASSDKKGGNSPLHF
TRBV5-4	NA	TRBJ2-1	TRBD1	TGTGCCAGCAGCTTCGGAGGACAGGCAAGGTCCTACAATGAGCAGTTCTTC	CASSFGGQARSYNEQFF
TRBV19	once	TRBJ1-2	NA	TGTGCCAGTAGTATCTCCAACAGGGAGGGCTATGGCTACACCTTC	CASSISNREGYGYTF
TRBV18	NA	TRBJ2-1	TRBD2	TGTGCCAGCTCACCTCCACAGTATGCTAGCGGGGCTGGGGCTGAGCAGTTCTTC	CASSPPQYASGAGAEQFF
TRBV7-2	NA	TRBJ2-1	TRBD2	TGTGCCAGCAGCTTGGTGAGCGGGGGGTACAATGAGCAGTTCTTC	CASSLVSGGYNEQFF
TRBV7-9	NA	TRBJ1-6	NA	TGTGCCAGCAGCTTAGGAGGCGGCAACCCAGACTTT	CASSLGGGNPDF
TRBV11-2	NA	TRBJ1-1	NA	TGTGCCAGCAGCATCAATTGGGGGGAGGCTTTCTTT	CASSINWGEAFF
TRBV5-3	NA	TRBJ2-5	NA	TGTGCCAGAAGGCTTCGCCACAGGGAGCAAGAGACCCAGTACTTC	CARRLRHREQETQYF
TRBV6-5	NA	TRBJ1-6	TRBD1	TGTGCCAGCAGTAACAGGGGAAATAATTCACCCCTCCACTTT	CASSNRGNNSPLHF
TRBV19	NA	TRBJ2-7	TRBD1	TGTGCCAGTAGTATTGGTGGCAGGGGGATATACGAGCAGTACTTC	CASSIGGRGIYEQYF
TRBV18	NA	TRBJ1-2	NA	TGTGCCAGCTCACCCAACCCGGGTGGCGATTATGTCTACACCTTC	CASSPNPGGDYVYTF
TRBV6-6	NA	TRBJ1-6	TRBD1	TGTGCCAGCAGTATACAGGGGAAGAATTCACCCCTCCACTTT	CASSIQGKNSPLHF
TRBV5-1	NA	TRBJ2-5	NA	TGCGCCAGCAGCACTCAGGGTGGAGAGACCCAGTACTTC	CASSTQGGETQYF
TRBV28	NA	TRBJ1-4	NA	TGTGCCAGCAGTCAAACACAGGGTTTCTTGGGTGAAAAACTGTTTTTT	CASSQTQGFLGEKLFF